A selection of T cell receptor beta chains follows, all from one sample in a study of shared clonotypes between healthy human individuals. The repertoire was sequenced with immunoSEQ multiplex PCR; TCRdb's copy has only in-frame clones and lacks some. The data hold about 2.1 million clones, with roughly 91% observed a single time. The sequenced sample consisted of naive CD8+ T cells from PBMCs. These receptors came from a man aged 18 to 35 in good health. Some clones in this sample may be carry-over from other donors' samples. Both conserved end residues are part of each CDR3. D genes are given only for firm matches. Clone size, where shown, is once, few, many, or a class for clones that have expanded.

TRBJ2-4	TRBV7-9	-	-	TGTGCCAGCAGCCCCCAGCAGGTTGGGCGGAGGATAGCCAAAAACATTCAGTACTTC	CASSPQQVGRRIAKNIQYF
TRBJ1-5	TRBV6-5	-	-	TGTGCCAGCAGCTCGGGGGGGGGCGGTTATCAGCCCCAGCATTTT	CASSSGGGGYQPQHF
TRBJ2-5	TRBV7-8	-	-	TGTGCCAGCAGCTTATTGCGGGGTGGCTTTCAAGAGACCCAGTACTTC	CASSLLRGGFQETQYF
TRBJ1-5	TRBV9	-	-	TGTGCCAGCAGCCCCACAGGGTCGGGTCAGCCCCAGCATTTT	CASSPTGSGQPQHF
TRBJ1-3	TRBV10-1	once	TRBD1	TGCGCCAGCAGAACGGACAGGGAAGCAGGAAACACCATATATTTT	CASRTDREAGNTIYF
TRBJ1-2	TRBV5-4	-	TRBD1	TGTGCCAGCAGCTTGGGGGACAGCCGCTATGGCTACACCTTC	CASSLGDSRYGYTF
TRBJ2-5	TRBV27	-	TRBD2	TGTGCCAGCAGTTTATCCTCCCCCGCGACTCTAGCGGGAGAAGAGACCCAGTACTTC	CASSLSSPATLAGEETQYF
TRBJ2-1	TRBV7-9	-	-	TGTGCCAGCAGCCCCGGGCCCTCAAACAATGAGCAGTTCTTC	CASSPGPSNNEQFF
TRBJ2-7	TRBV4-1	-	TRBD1	TGCGCCAGCAGCCAATACGGGACAGGACTAACCTACGAGCAGTACTTC	CASSQYGTGLTYEQYF
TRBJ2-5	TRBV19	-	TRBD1	TGTGCCAGGGACAGGAAGGAAGAGACCCAGTACTTC	CARDRKEETQYF
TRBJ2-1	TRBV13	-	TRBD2	TGTGCCAGCAGCTTAATGAGGACTAGCGACAATGAGCAGTTCTTC	CASSLMRTSDNEQFF
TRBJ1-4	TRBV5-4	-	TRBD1	TGTGCCAGCAGCTCGGACAGGGAGAGGGAAAAACTGTTTTTT	CASSSDREREKLFF
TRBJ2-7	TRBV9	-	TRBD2	TGTGCCAGCAGCCCCTCTAGCGGGGCCCCCTACGAGCAGTACTTC	CASSPSSGAPYEQYF
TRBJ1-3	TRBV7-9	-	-	TGTGCCAGCAGCTCCTTATACGATGACACCATATATTTT	CASSSLYDDTIYF
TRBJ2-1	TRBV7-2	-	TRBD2	TGTGCCAGCAGCTTATTGTTGGCGGGAGGGGCCTACAATGAGCAGTTCTTC	CASSLLLAGGAYNEQFF
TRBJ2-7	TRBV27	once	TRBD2	TGTGCCAGCAGTTTATCTGGGGGGGGCTACGAGCAGTACTTC	CASSLSGGGYEQYF
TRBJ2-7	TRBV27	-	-	TGTGCCAGCAGTTTATCCGGACAGTTCGAGCAGTACTTC	CASSLSGQFEQYF
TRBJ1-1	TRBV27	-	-	TGTGCCAGCAGTTTAGTTCACCTAGGGGACACTGAAGCTTTCTTT	CASSLVHLGDTEAFF
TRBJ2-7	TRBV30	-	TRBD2	TGTGCCTGGAGTGTATTGCGGGAGTCCTACGAGCAGTACTTC	CAWSVLRESYEQYF
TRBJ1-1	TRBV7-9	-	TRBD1	TGTGCCAGCAGCCCGTCGACAGGGTGGGTGAACACTGAAGCTTTCTTT	CASSPSTGWVNTEAFF
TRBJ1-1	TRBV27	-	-	TGTGCCAGCAGTTTTTTCGCGGGTGCGAACACTGAAGCTTTCTTT	CASSFFAGANTEAFF
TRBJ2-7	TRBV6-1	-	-	TGTGCCAGCAGCGCCCGGGGTGCCTACGAGCAGTACTTC	CASSARGAYEQYF
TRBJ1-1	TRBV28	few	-	TGTGCCAGCAGTGGACTGGCCAACACTGAAGCTTTCTTT	CASSGLANTEAFF
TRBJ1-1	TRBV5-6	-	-	TGTGCCAGCAGCTTTTCGGCCTTCACTGAAGCTTTCTTT	CASSFSAFTEAFF
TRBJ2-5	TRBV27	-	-	TGTGCCAGCAGTTCCTCGGTGAGGGTGGGAGAGACCCAGTACTTC	CASSSSVRVGETQYF
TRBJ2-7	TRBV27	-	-	TGTGCCAGCAGTTTACGTCAGCACTACGAGCAGTACTTC	CASSLRQHYEQYF
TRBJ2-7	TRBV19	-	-	TGTGCCAGTAGTCCGGGGACGGGGAACTACGAGCAGTACTTC	CASSPGTGNYEQYF
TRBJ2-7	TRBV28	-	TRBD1	TGTGCCAGCAGTTTACTGGGACAGGTAGATCAGTACTTC	CASSLLGQVDQYF
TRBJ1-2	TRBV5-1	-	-	TGCGCCAGCAGCTTGAGGGAGGGGGAACACTATGGCTACACCTTC	CASSLREGEHYGYTF
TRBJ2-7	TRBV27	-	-	TGTGCCAGCAGGGAAGGGTACGAGCAGTACTTC	CASREGYEQYF
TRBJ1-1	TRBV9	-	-	TGTGCCAGCAGCCCGATAGGACGGCCGAACACTGAAGCTTTCTTT	CASSPIGRPNTEAFF
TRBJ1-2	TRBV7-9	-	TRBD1	TGTGCCAGCAGCTTAGCCGTGGTGGGGGACAGAGGAAACTTCTATGGCTACACCTTC	CASSLAVVGDRGNFYGYTF
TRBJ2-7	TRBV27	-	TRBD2	TGTGCCAGCAGTCCCGGGACTAGCGGGACGAGCGAGCAGTACTTC	CASSPGTSGTSEQYF
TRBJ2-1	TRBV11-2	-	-	TGTGCCAGCAGCTTAGGAAGGGGGTCTGAGCAGTTCTTC	CASSLGRGSEQFF
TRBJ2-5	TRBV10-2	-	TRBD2	TGCGCCAGCAGTGGTACTAGCGGGTGGTTGGGAGAGACCCAGTACTTC	CASSGTSGWLGETQYF
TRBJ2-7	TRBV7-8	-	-	TGTGCCAGCAGCTTAGATCTACGTTACGAGCAGTACTTC	CASSLDLRYEQYF
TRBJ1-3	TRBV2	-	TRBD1	TGTGCCAGCAAATCGGGACAGAACTCTGGAAACACCATATATTTT	CASKSGQNSGNTIYF
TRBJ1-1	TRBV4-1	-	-	TGCGCCAGCAGCCAAGATGAACAAAGCCTTCCACCTGAAGCTTTCTTT	CASSQDEQSLPPEAFF
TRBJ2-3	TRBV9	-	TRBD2	TGTGCCAGCAGCGTAGGGCTAGCGGGAGTTGTATCAGATACGCAGTATTTT	CASSVGLAGVVSDTQYF
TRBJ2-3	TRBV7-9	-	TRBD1	TGTGCCAGCAGCCCGAGGGGGACCGGGACAGACCTACTCACAGATACGCAGTATTTT	CASSPRGTGTDLLTDTQYF
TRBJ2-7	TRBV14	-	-	TGTGCCAGCCGGGCGAGATCCCAATACGAGCAGTACTTC	CASRARSQYEQYF
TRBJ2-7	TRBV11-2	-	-	TGTGCCAGCACCCAAATGGGCGGGGGCGAATACGAGCAGTACTTC	CASTQMGGGEYEQYF
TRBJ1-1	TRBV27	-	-	TGTGCCAGCAGTTTAAGGGCGGGTATGGGCACTGAAGCTTTCTTT	CASSLRAGMGTEAFF
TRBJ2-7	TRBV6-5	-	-	TGTGCCAGCAGTTACAGTGCCTACGAGCAGTACTTC	CASSYSAYEQYF
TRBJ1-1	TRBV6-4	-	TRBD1	TGTGCCAGCAGCCTGACAGGGGCCGATGAAGCTTTCTTT	CASSLTGADEAFF
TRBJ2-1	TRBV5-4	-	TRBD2	TGTGCCAGCAAAGGGTCTAGCGGGTCCTACAATGAGCAGTTCTTC	CASKGSSGSYNEQFF
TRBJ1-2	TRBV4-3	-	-	TGCGCCAGCAGCCAGGACAGCAGCCTACTAGGGTTAAATGGCTACACCTTC	CASSQDSSLLGLNGYTF
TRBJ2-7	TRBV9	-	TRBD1	TGTGCCAGCAGGGATAACGGACAGGGGGCCTTCCGAAGGCCTTTCGAGCAGTACTTC	CASRDNGQGAFRRPFEQYF
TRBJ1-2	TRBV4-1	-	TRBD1	TGCGCCAGCAGCCAAGATTACAGGGGGCTGGGCTACACCTTC	CASSQDYRGLGYTF
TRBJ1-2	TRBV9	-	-	TGTGCCAGCAGCCTAACGAGGGGAGGCTACACCTTC	CASSLTRGGYTF
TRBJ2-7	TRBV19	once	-	TGTGCCAGTAGTATAGATCTAAACCCTAGACCGTCGACCTACGAGCAGTACTTC	CASSIDLNPRPSTYEQYF
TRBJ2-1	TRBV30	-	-	TGTGCCTGGAGTATCGGGGCTAGCCGTGAGCAGTTCTTC	CAWSIGASREQFF
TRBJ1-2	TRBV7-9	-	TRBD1	TGTGCCAGCAGCCTCACGATGGACAGGGACTATGGCTACACCTTC	CASSLTMDRDYGYTF